The clone carrying this T cell receptor (beta chain) has more than one count but fewer than ten. Its antigen is unknown. Mouse gene names apply. The read gets to within 4 residues of the CDR3 end, and the germline J gene fills in the rest. The CDR3 is made up of 13 amino acids. Per the germline V gene, CDR1 is NSHNY and CDR2 is SYGAGN. With V trimmed by 4 bases and J by 6 bases, 3 bases remained unmatched. The data originate from a study of CD8+ T cells in alopecia areata. On the study more broadly: Female C3H/HeJ mice aged roughly 7-10 weeks received skin from approximately 6-12-month-old C3H/HeJ donors with spontaneous alopecia. Broader study findings: With patients, TCR sharing proved less clear than in mice, a difference possibly related to HLA. Affected lesional scalp, above all in alopecia totalis/universalis, was more clonal than normal scalp. Sequences from scalp samples also cover resident alphabeta T cells of normal skin.

Sorting used CD4, CD8alpha, NKG2D, NKG2ACE and other markers on pooled cutaneous lymph node cells. Reverse transcription of extracted RNA yielded cDNA, which provided the sequencing template. Measured with immunoSEQ multiplex PCR; TCRdb has only the in-frame clones, and not every one. Listed here are about 300,000 clones without any singletons, the top ten holding 0.9% to 1.5%. Sample: CD4+ T cells sorted from a lymph node. The rearrangement joins TRBV13-1 to TRBJ2-1, with 8 positions matching TRBD1. The TCR originated in a C3H/HeJ mouse with alopecia areata. For the strain, the MHC haplotype given is H2-k. The part of the CDR3 DNA that was read is TGTGCCAGCAGTCCCAGGGGGCTTGCT. It yields the protein CASSPRGLA. In full, the CDR3 is CASSPRGLAEQFF.